This T cell receptor (beta chain) was identified in a study of CD4+ T cells in melanoma. TCRdb's table, derived via immunoSEQ multiplex PCR, lists solely in-frame clones and lacks some. Of over 45,000 clones listed, roughly 69% were seen once; the top ten hold under 5.5%. The study, taken as a whole, reports: A reported correlation linked neoantigen-specific CD4+ T cells to CD8+, macrophage and B cell function. In melanoma, neoantigen-specific CD4+ T cells reportedly differed in differentiation state.

This CDR3 region has 14 residues. Looked up from germline, CDR1 is MNHNY and CDR2 is SVGAGI (reference sequence). V shed 7 bases and J 4 bases; nucleotides not matched to a gene: 3. This clone was seen just once. Its antigen is unknown. Sequences were obtained from tumor tissue. The TCR was taken from a human donor with melanoma. This chain uses TRBV6-6 with TRBJ2-1; 11 bases align to TRBD1. The CDR3 DNA follows: TGTGCCAGCACCGGGACAGGGGGATACAATGAGCAGTTCTTC. Its translation is CASTGTGGYNEQFF.